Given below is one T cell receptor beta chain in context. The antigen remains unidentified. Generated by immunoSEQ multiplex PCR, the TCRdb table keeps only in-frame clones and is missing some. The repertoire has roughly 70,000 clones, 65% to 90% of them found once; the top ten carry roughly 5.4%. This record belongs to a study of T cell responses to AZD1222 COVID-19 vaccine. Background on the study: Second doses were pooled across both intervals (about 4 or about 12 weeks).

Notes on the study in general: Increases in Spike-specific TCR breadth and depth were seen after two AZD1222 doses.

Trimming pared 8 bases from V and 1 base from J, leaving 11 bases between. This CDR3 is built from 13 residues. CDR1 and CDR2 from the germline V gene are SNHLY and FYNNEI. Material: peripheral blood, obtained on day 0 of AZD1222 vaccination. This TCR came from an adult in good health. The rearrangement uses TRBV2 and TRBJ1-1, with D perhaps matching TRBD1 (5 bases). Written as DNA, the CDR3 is TGTGCCAGCGCCGGGACTGGGAACACTGAAGCTTTCTTT. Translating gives CASAGTGNTEAFF.